Below, 18 T cell receptor beta chains from the same sample are listed, as sequenced in a study of PD-L1 blockade in urothelial cancer. Using immunoSEQ multiplex PCR, the repertoire was profiled, and TCRdb retains in-frame clones only, with some absent. The table shows 40,000 or so clones, with 81% occurring only once. The input for sequencing was PBMCs, taken around atezolizumab (anti-PD-L1) treatment. The receptor source for this set is a man in his 70s with urothelial cancer.

The gene calls are TRBV11-2 and TRBJ1-1, with D possibly matching TRBD1 (6 bases). Trimming left V 6 bases short and J 1 base short, with 6 bases between. CDR3 length equals 12 residues. Germline CDR1 SGHAT, CDR2 FQNNGV. The DNA of the CDR3 is TGTGCCAGCAGACAGGGGAACACTGAAGCTTTCTTT. It encodes CASRQGNTEAFF.

V is TRBV18 and J is TRBJ2-7; 11 positions match TRBD2. The J segment lost 2 bases and the V segment lost 6 bases, leaving 15 bases of the junction unmatched. CDR3 length: 18 amino acids. Germline CDR1 reads KGHSH; CDR2 reads LQKENI. The CDR3 DNA sequence: TGTGCCAGCTCCCCCAGGGACGACGGTAGCGGGAGGGCCTACGAGCAGTACTTC. Protein product: CASSPRDDGSGRAYEQYF.

This sequence joins TRBV7-9 and TRBJ1-2; D remains ambiguous. V was shortened by 1 base and J by 8 bases, with 14 bases between the two germline ends. The CDR3 is 14 residues long. Germline CDR1 is SEHNR and CDR2 is FQNEAQ (reference sequence). The CDR3 nucleotides read TGTGCCAGCAGCTTAGAAGCCCCGAATAGAGGCTACACCTTC. This codes for CASSLEAPNRGYTF.

J is TRBJ1-1 and V is TRBV4-2, with D possibly being TRBD1 (5 bases). V was cut by 4 bases and J by 3 bases, with 21 bases left in between. Germline V gives CDR1 LGHNA, CDR2 YNFKEQ. The length of the CDR3 is 17 residues. CDR3: CASSLYLRSGGDTEAFF. The DNA of the CDR3 is TGTGCCAGCAGCCTCTATCTCAGAAGTGGGGGGGACACTGAAGCTTTCTTT.

This chain links TRBV6-5 with TRBJ1-1; D is ambiguous. Germline V gene data show CDR1 as MNHEY and CDR2 as SVGAGI. CDR3 length: 13 amino acids. Trimming pared 1 base from V and 8 bases from J, leaving 11 bases between. The chain's CDR3 is CASSYLASLEAFF. The CDR3 DNA sequence: TGTGCCAGCAGTTACTTGGCCTCTCTGGAAGCTTTCTTT.

V gene TRBV5-1 combines with J gene TRBJ1-1; TRBD1 might be the D (6 bases). Germline V lookup: CDR1 SGHRS, CDR2 YFSETQ. V lost 4 bases to trimming and J lost 1 base, with 26 bases between them. There are 19 residues in the CDR3. The DNA of the CDR3 is TGCGCCAGCAGCATGGATCCCCGAAAAAACAGGGTCGGGAACACTGAAGCTTTCTTT. It yields the protein CASSMDPRKNRVGNTEAFF.

This clone appeared a few times. This sequence joins TRBV6-1 and TRBJ2-7; 7 bases align to TRBD2. This CDR3 has 16 amino acids. Germline assignment: CDR1 MNHNS and CDR2 SASEGT. The V gene end was trimmed by 0 bases and the J gene end by 4 bases; junction bases not matched to a gene: 9. In DNA form, the CDR3 reads TGTGCCAGCAGTGAAGCTCGGGCTAGCGGACGGTACGAGCAGTACTTC. Its translation is CASSEARASGRYEQYF.

The DNA for the CDR3 is TGTGCCAGCAGTTTTCAGACAGGGGCGACGGGCGACGAGCAGTACTTC. Amino acid sequence: CASSFQTGATGDEQYF. V is TRBV28 and J is TRBJ2-7, with 8 nucleotides matching TRBD1. CDR3 length equals 16 residues. Per germline, CDR1 MDHEN and CDR2 SYDVKM. Trimming at V came to 3 bases and at J to 5 bases, leaving 12 bases not matched to a gene.

V gene TRBV7-2 combines with J gene TRBJ1-2, with 7 bases identical to TRBD1. Germline CDR1 SGHTA, CDR2 FQGNSA. This CDR3 comprises 15 residues. Trimming cost V 6 bases and J 8 bases; bases outside gene matches: 15. This CDR3 reads CASSPYPTGLGGYTF. Here the CDR3 DNA reads TGTGCCAGCAGTCCTTACCCGACAGGGCTAGGAGGCTACACCTTC. The whole variable domain, remainder taken from reference TRBV7-2 and TRBJ1-2, is GAGVSQSPSNKVTEKGKDVELRCDPISGHTALYWYRQSLGQGLEFLIYFQGNSAPDKSGLPSDRFSAERTGGSVSTLTIQRTQQEDSAVYLCASSPYPTGLGGYTFGSGTRLTVV.

The chain uses TRBV2 and TRBJ2-7; D might be TRBD2 (7 bases). The length of the CDR3 is 16 residues. The V end was cut by 6 bases, the J end by 0 bases, with 18 bases between. Germline CDR1 and CDR2: SNHLY and FYNNEI. CDR3 sequence (DNA): TGTGCCAGCAGCCCCGGGGGGCGGGGAATCTCCTACGAGCAGTACTTC. It specifies CASSPGGRGISYEQYF.

The chain employs TRBV10-3 and TRBJ1-5, with 7 bases matching TRBD1. Germline V CDR1 and CDR2: ENHRY, SYGVKD. V was clipped by 3 bases and J by 2 bases; unmatched bases: 4. This CDR3 region has 15 residues. The DNA of the CDR3 is TGTGCCATCAGTGATGACGGGACAGGCAATCAGCCCCAGCATTTT. Residues: CAISDDGTGNQPQHF.

J is TRBJ2-7 and V is TRBV27, with a possible D match to TRBD2 (5 bases). Per germline, CDR1 MNHEY and CDR2 SMNVEV (reference sequence). Trimming took 3 bases from V and 4 from J, leaving 7 bases between them. The CDR3 sequence is 12 residues long. CDR3: CASSFTGYEQYF. In nucleotides, the CDR3 is TGTGCCAGCAGTTTTACGGGGTACGAGCAGTACTTC.

This clone was seen a handful of times. V and J are TRBV30 and TRBJ2-2; 9 bases match TRBD2. The length of the CDR3 is 16 residues. V gave up 7 bases and J gave up 4 bases; unmatched junction bases: 13. CDR1 and CDR2 from the germline V gene are GTSNPN and SVGIG (reference sequence). The CDR3 DNA sequence: TGTGCCTCTAAACGGGACCTAGCGGGATTCACCGGGGAGCTGTTTTTT. Protein sequence: CASKRDLAGFTGELFF.

This chain uses TRBV6-5 with TRBJ1-4; possibly TRBD1 for D (5 bases). V lost 5 bases and J 5 bases, leaving 15 bases between the germline ends. Germline CDR1 reads MNHEY; CDR2 reads SVGAGI. CDR3 length: 15 residues. The CDR3 spells CASSPNTGFNEKLFF. The CDR3 DNA is TGTGCCAGCAGTCCTAATACAGGCTTCAATGAAAAACTGTTTTTT.

The CDR3 region is CATSRATGTGGKAFF. The CDR3 DNA is TGTGCCACCAGCAGAGCGACCGGGACAGGGGGTAAGGCTTTCTTT. The chain carries TRBV15 and TRBJ1-1; TRBD1 matches 11 bases. Germline CDR1 reads LNHNV; CDR2 reads YYDKDF (reference sequence). The CDR3 totals 15 residues. V shed 1 base and J 11 bases; nucleotides not matched to a gene: 9.

This clone showed up just a few times. The V and J genes are TRBV27 and TRBJ2-2; D is perhaps TRBD1 (7 bases). Trimming removed 3 bases at V and 7 bases at J, with 15 bases between. This CDR3 is built from 15 residues. The germline V gene encodes CDR1 MNHEY and CDR2 SMNVEV (reference sequence). For the CDR3, the DNA is TGTGCCAGCAGTTTGAGCGCCAGGGGGGACGGGGAGCTGTTTTTT. Translating it yields CASSLSARGDGELFF.

V gene TRBV27 combines with J gene TRBJ1-2, with D perhaps matching TRBD1 (5 bases). V was trimmed by 2 bases and J by 4 bases, leaving 14 bases between them. The CDR3 contains 15 residues. CDR1 is MNHEY, CDR2 SMNVEV, per germline (reference sequence). In DNA, the CDR3 is TGTGCCAGCAGTTTAAAACCGACAGAAAGCTATGGCTACACCTTC. This codes for CASSLKPTESYGYTF.

The J gene is TRBJ1-2, the V gene TRBV7-2; TRBD1 might be the D (5 bases). This CDR3 region has 14 residues. V was shortened by 3 bases and J by 5 bases, with 13 bases between the two germline ends. Germline values: CDR1 SGHTA, CDR2 FQGNSA. The CDR3 spells CASSFTGREYGYTF. The CDR3 DNA sequence: TGTGCCAGCAGCTTTACCGGCAGGGAATATGGCTACACCTTC.